The TCR beta chain described here comes from a study of cytomegalovirus exposure and HLA in healthy donors. Regarding the study as a whole: A later analysis showed TCR association rates differing by HLA locus, peaking at DRB1 and lowest at HLA-C. According to a later analysis, most TCR beta chains associated with CMV appeared HLA-restricted. TCR beta chains numbering more than 150 were designated cytomegalovirus-associated.

PCR was performed using 60 Vbeta and 13 Jbeta primers. Methods used by the authors: The authors later counted 70 million to 85 million unique TCR beta chains, some 9.9 million of them shared. Repertoires were generated with immunoSEQ multiplex PCR, while TCRdb's copy carries only in-frame clones and drops some. V, J and clone size derive from that table, while D and trimming were established from the DNA sequence. The profile shows 150,000 to 170,000 clones, about 74% of them singletons. For this clone: No antigen is known for it.

The sequence came from a woman aged 40 to 50 in good health and CMV-seronegative. The specimen was PBMCs.

In nucleotides, the CDR3 is TGCGCCAGCAGCCACCGACAGGGAAACCTTGGGACTGAAGCTTTCTTT. It encodes CASSHRQGNLGTEAFF. This chain links TRBV4-1 with TRBJ1-1, with 7 bases matching TRBD1. V lost 3 bases to trimming and J lost 5 bases; unmatched junction nucleotides: 12. CDR1 is MGHRA and CDR2 is YSYEKL in the germline V gene. The CDR3 is 16 residues long.